Detailed here is one T cell receptor (beta chain). This sample was taken from a study of blood T cell repertoires in COVID-19. Overall study context: The origin of the acute and convalescent COVID-19 samples was the United States, Italy and Spain. PBMCs, B-cell-depleted T cells, or T cells were the source of the cDNA or gDNA that made up the material.

Per the study methods: Reference gene primers were amplified, and this amplification served to estimate nucleated cell counts. Only in-frame clones appear in the TCRdb table, and some are missing; sequencing was by immunoSEQ multiplex PCR. V and J calls and clone size come straight from that table; D and trimming were deduced from the DNA. Of about 160,000 clones listed, approximately 95% are singletons. Seattle researchers signed up patients amid active infection and tracked them longitudinally. Specimen: peripheral blood. The origin of this receptor is a woman aged 60-70 years with COVID-19, enrolled during active disease.

The CDR3 nucleotides are TGTGCCAGCAGCCATGACAGGGTGGGCACTGAAGCTTTCTTT. Protein: CASSHDRVGTEAFF. The chain is built from TRBV3-1 (or the pseudogene TRBV3-2) and TRBJ1-1, with TRBD1 matching 7 bases. Germline CDR1 LGHDT, CDR2 YNNKEL (reference sequence). CDR3 length: 14 residues. V lost 3 bases, J lost 4 bases, and 5 bases stayed unmatched.